A single T cell receptor beta chain is shown here with its context. This record comes from a study of T cell changes during pregnancy in multiple sclerosis. The J segment lost 1 base and the V segment lost 4 bases, leaving 4 bases of the junction unmatched. Per germline, CDR1 MNHNY and CDR2 SVGAGI (reference sequence). CDR3 size: 15 residues. TCRdb's table, derived via immunoSEQ multiplex PCR, lists solely in-frame clones and lacks some. The sample holds around 36,000 clones, roughly 90% seen once. The chain recombines TRBV6-6 with TRBJ2-3; 8 bases are a match to TRBD1. This clonotype was sampled from a female donor with multiple sclerosis, enrolled in a pregnancy study. The sample consisted of CD8+ T cells from peripheral blood mononuclear cells, taken in the first trimester of pregnancy. In DNA form, the CDR3 reads TGTGCCAGCAGTTCCGGACAGGGAGGCACAGATACGCAGTATTTT. This translates into CASSSGQGGTDTQYF.